This passage covers 26 T cell receptor beta chains from one sample sequenced in a study of T-cell memory formation after mild COVID-19. TCRdb processed the 5' RACE reads anew with MiXCR; each CDR3 protein has one entry. The sample records around 130,000 distinct CDR3 sequences, about a sixth being singletons. The sample was PBMCs or a T cell subset sorted from them (not recorded which). The source is a man younger than 30 who had mild COVID-19 (a few samples of this study predate the infection). Cell type and time point are not known.

This chain uses TRBV2 with TRBJ1-4; D is ambiguous. The CDR3 sequence is 12 residues long. Trimming pared 0 bases from V and 11 bases from J, leaving 7 bases between. Germline V lookup: CDR1 SNHLY, CDR2 FYNNEI. The CDR3 reads CASSEALGKLFF. The CDR3 nucleotides read TGTGCCAGCAGTGAAGCTCTAGGGAAACTGTTTTTT.

The chain links TRBV6-5 to TRBJ2-5; 7 bases align to TRBD1. The trim removed 7 bases at V and 5 bases at J, leaving 7 bases unmatched. The CDR3 has 13 amino acids. Germline values: CDR1 MNHEY, CDR2 SVGAGI. The chain's CDR3 is CASTGTVRETQYF. CDR3 sequence (DNA): TGTGCCAGCACCGGGACAGTAAGGGAGACCCAGTACTTC.

This clonotype showed up many times. V gene TRBV4-2 combines with J gene TRBJ2-1, with TRBD2 identical over 11 bases. In germline, CDR1 is LGHNA, CDR2 YNFKEQ. CDR3 length: 16 amino acids. Trimming removed 3 bases from V and 7 bases from J; junction bases left unmatched: 8. The CDR3 is CASSQEVVAGGNEQFF. The CDR3 DNA is TGTGCCAGCAGCCAGGAGGTAGTAGCGGGGGGGAATGAGCAGTTCTTC.

The rearrangement joins TRBV18 to TRBJ1-2; tentatively, D is TRBD1 (5 bases). The CDR3 loop spans 16 amino acids. Germline V gene lookup returns CDR1 KGHSH and CDR2 LQKENI. The V and J ends lost 4 bases and 0 bases respectively, with 15 bases between them. The CDR3 loop reads CASSRSDSSSNYGYTF. DNA for the CDR3: TGTGCCAGCTCACGATCAGACAGTTCTTCTAACTATGGCTACACCTTC.

In this sample, this clonotype turned up a few times. V usage is TRBV6-5 and J usage is TRBJ2-2; D remains ambiguous. The V and J ends lost 6 bases and 3 bases respectively, with 5 bases between them. Per germline, CDR1 MNHEY and CDR2 SVGAGI. CDR3 length equals 12 residues. The CDR3 sequence is CASRKHTGELFF. The DNA for the CDR3 is TGTGCCAGCAGAAAACACACCGGGGAGCTGTTTTTT.

Only a few counts were recorded for this clonotype. The gene calls are TRBV29-1 and TRBJ1-2, with D possibly matching TRBD1 (5 bases). This CDR3 spans 14 amino acids. Trimming pared 2 bases from V and 5 bases from J, leaving 15 bases between. Germline CDR1 and CDR2: SQVTM and ANQGSEA. CDR3: CSVEIGQPSYGYTF. CDR3 in DNA: TGCAGCGTTGAAATAGGACAACCTTCTTATGGCTACACCTTC.

V and J are TRBV29-1 and TRBJ1-1, with a weak D call TRBD1 (6 bases). Trimming took off 4 bases at V and 5 bases at J, with 11 bases between the two ends. The CDR3 runs to 12 residues. Germline V gene sequence: CDR1 SQVTM, CDR2 ANQGSEA. The CDR3 sequence: CSVVKGGTEAFF. CDR3 coding DNA: TGCAGCGTTGTGAAGGGGGGGACTGAAGCTTTCTTT.

The chain recombines TRBV6-5 with TRBJ2-2; possibly TRBD2 for D (5 bases). The CDR3 loop spans 16 amino acids. Trimming left V 5 bases short and J 2 bases short, with 15 bases between. Looked up from germline, CDR1 is MNHEY and CDR2 is SVGAGI. The CDR3 nucleotides are TGTGCCAGCAGTCCACGGGGAAAGATTAACACCGGGGAGCTGTTTTTT. It specifies CASSPRGKINTGELFF.

The rearrangement joins TRBV5-6 to TRBJ1-2; 9 bases align to TRBD1. The CDR3 length is 14 residues. Trimming took 4 bases from V and 2 from J; bases not matched to a gene: 3. The germline gives CDR1 SGHDT, CDR2 YYEEEE. The CDR3 nucleotides are TGTGCCAGCAGCACACAGGGGGCGAACTATGGCTACACCTTC. Residues: CASSTQGANYGYTF.

The chain recombines TRBV2 with TRBJ2-5; maybe TRBD2 (5 bases). CDR3 length: 13 amino acids. Germline CDR1 reads SNHLY; CDR2 reads FYNNEI. Between the trimmed V and J ends, which lost 8 bases and 7 bases, there was a span of 17 bases. The CDR3 region has the DNA TGTGCCAGCGGCCGGGATACGCGAGGGACCCAGTACTTC. This sequence encodes CASGRDTRGTQYF.

The CDR3 DNA reads as TGCGCCAGCAGGCCGGGACAGGGGGCAGATACGCAGTATTTT. As protein: CASRPGQGADTQYF. The chain combines TRBV4-3 with TRBJ2-3, with 11 bases that match TRBD1. Trimming took 6 bases from V and 4 from J; bases not matched to a gene: 3. Germline CDR1 reads LGHNA; CDR2 reads YSLEER. The CDR3 extends over 14 amino acids.

V gene TRBV20-1 combines with J gene TRBJ2-1, with 11 bases that match TRBD2. The germline V gene encodes CDR1 DFQATT and CDR2 SNEGSKA (reference sequence). V lost 0 bases and J lost 6; bases outside the gene matches: 10. The CDR3 spans 17 residues. The chain's CDR3 is CSARDGRGLAGVNEQFF. Written as DNA, the CDR3 is TGCAGTGCTAGAGACGGCAGAGGACTAGCGGGCGTCAATGAGCAGTTCTTC.

This chain joins TRBV28 and TRBJ1-1; D not certain. The CDR3 is 13 residues long. Germline CDR1 reads MDHEN; CDR2 reads SYDVKM. Deletions cut 2 bases from V and 6 bases from J, with 10 bases between. CDR3 amino acids: CASSLPVSSEAFF. The CDR3 nucleotides are TGTGCCAGCAGTTTACCGGTCTCTTCTGAAGCTTTCTTT.

This clonotype was counted once. One junction end does not reproduce the germline sequence, and a read error may be involved. V usage is TRBV5-1 and J usage is TRBJ1-4; no clear D. The CDR3 is 13 amino acids. CDR1 SGHRS and CDR2 YFSETQ come from the germline V gene. The CDR3 loop reads CASSPGFGEKPFF. Here the CDR3 DNA reads TGCGCCAGCAGCCCGGGCTTCGGAGAAAAACCGTTTTTT. Full variable domain (outside the CDR3, taken from reference TRBV5-1 and TRBJ1-4): KAGVTQTPRYLIKTRGQQVTLSCSPISGHRSVSWYQQTPGQGLQFLFEYFSETQRNKGNFPGRFSGRQFSNSRSEMNVSTLELGDSALYLCASSPGFGEKPFFGSGTQLSVL.

This chain joins TRBV27 and TRBJ2-7, with no clear D. The germline CDR1 and CDR2 sequences are MNHEY and SMNVEV (reference sequence). The CDR3 runs 13 residues. V lost 5 bases and J lost 2, with 10 bases in between. CDR3 residues: CASSRLYTYEQYF. CDR3 coding DNA: TGTGCCAGCAGTCGCCTTTACACCTACGAGCAGTACTTC.

This clonotype was observed a few times. V is TRBV7-2 and J is TRBJ2-5; D is unresolved. The CDR3 has 13 amino acids. The V gene's germline CDR1 is SGHTA and CDR2 FQGNSA. Trimming removed 5 bases from V and 4 bases from J, with 11 bases in between. The CDR3 spells CASSTPQSETQYF. The CDR3 DNA follows: TGTGCCAGCAGCACCCCCCAGTCAGAGACCCAGTACTTC.

This chain links TRBV5-5 with TRBJ1-4, with D perhaps matching TRBD1 (6 bases). Trimming left V 5 bases short and J 0 bases short, with 14 bases between. CDR1 and CDR2 from the germline V gene are SGHKS and YYEKEE (reference sequence). This CDR3 has 16 residues. CDR3 amino acids: CASSLGAVTTNEKLFF. The CDR3 coding sequence is TGTGCCAGCAGTCTGGGGGCAGTCACAACTAATGAAAAACTGTTTTTT.

This clonotype was found many times. J is TRBJ2-7 and V is TRBV20-1, with a tentative D call TRBD2 (5 bases). Trimming pared 3 bases from V and 1 base from J, leaving 22 bases between. Germline CDR1 reads DFQATT; CDR2 reads SNEGSKA (reference sequence). The CDR3 sequence is 17 residues long. The CDR3 DNA follows: TGCAGTGCTAGTGGTAGAACTAGTCGGTCAGGATCCTACGAGCAGTACGTC. It specifies CSASGRTSRSGSYEQYV.

V is TRBV18 and J is TRBJ2-7; D possibly corresponds to TRBD1 (6 bases). CDR3 length: 15 amino acids. Germline V gene sequence: CDR1 KGHSH, CDR2 LQKENI. Trimming stripped 3 bases from V and 5 bases from J, with 17 bases between. CDR3 nucleotides: TGTGCCAGCTCACCGGGGGCCAGCACCACCCACGAGCAGTACTTC. Residues: CASSPGASTTHEQYF.

The chain links TRBV20-1 to TRBJ2-5; 10 bases line up with TRBD2. V dropped 3 bases and J dropped 1; count of bases not matched to a gene: 5. CDR3 length equals 15 residues. Germline V lookup: CDR1 DFQATT, CDR2 SNEGSKA (reference sequence). The CDR3 spells CSASVASGSQETQYF. The CDR3 DNA is TGCAGTGCTAGTGTGGCTAGCGGGAGCCAAGAGACCCAGTACTTC.

This clonotype was counted between two and nine times. The gene calls are TRBV10-3 and TRBJ2-3; D remains unclear. This CDR3 is built from 11 residues. The V end lost 9 bases, the J end lost 6 bases, and 10 bases lay between the germline ends. The germline gives CDR1 ENHRY, CDR2 SYGVKD. The CDR3 loop reads CAIRVSDTQYF. Here the CDR3 DNA reads TGTGCCATTAGGGTGTCCGATACGCAGTATTTT.

Only a few counts were recorded for this clonotype. The chain recombines TRBV6-5 with TRBJ1-3; D is perhaps TRBD1 (5 bases). Per the germline V gene, CDR1 is MNHEY and CDR2 is SVGAGI. V lost 2 bases and J 0 bases, leaving 5 bases between the germline ends. The CDR3 spans 14 residues. DNA for the CDR3: TGTGCCAGCAGTTACGGACACTCTGGAAACACCATATATTTT. Translation gives CASSYGHSGNTIYF.

This clonotype was counted between two and nine times. V is TRBV12-3 or TRBV12-4 and J is TRBJ2-7; 8 bases align to TRBD2. V lost 9 bases to trimming and J lost 3 bases; unmatched junction nucleotides: 16. This CDR3 region has 16 residues. The DNA of the CDR3 is TGTGCCAGTTCTTCCCGGGGGGGCCAGCGAAACTACGAGCAGTACTTC. Translated: CASSSRGGQRNYEQYF.

This clonotype was detected only a few times. The CDR3 loop is CASNDPGETQYF. Written as DNA, the CDR3 is TGTGCCAGCAATGACCCGGGGGAGACCCAGTACTTC. V is TRBV2 and J is TRBJ2-5, with D maybe TRBD2 (5 bases). The CDR3 has 12 amino acids. With 7 bases removed from V and 5 bases from J, the gap between germline ends came to 11 bases. CDR1 and CDR2 from the germline V gene are SNHLY and FYNNEI.

This rearrangement joins TRBV5-1 to TRBJ2-3; TRBD2 agrees at 13 bases. Germline V gene lookup returns CDR1 SGHRS and CDR2 YFSETQ. J was trimmed by 3 bases and V by 2 bases; bases with no gene match: 6. The CDR3 sequence is 17 residues long. The CDR3 protein is CASSFPGLAGSTDTQYF. In nucleotides, the CDR3 is TGCGCCAGCAGCTTTCCGGGACTAGCGGGGTCGACAGATACGCAGTATTTT.

This clonotype has a handful of counts. J is TRBJ2-5 and V is TRBV9; D might be TRBD1 (5 bases). This CDR3 is built from 15 residues. The V gene lost 6 bases and the J gene lost 2 bases, with 17 bases spanning the gap. Per the germline V gene, CDR1 is SGDLS and CDR2 is YYNGEE. CDR3 DNA: TGTGCCAGCACCGTGTTAGGACAACCACAAGAGACCCAGTACTTC. Its protein product is CASTVLGQPQETQYF.